Listed below are T cell receptor beta chains from one sample, sequenced in a study of T cells in Graves' hyperthyroidism and ophthalmopathy. TCRdb reprocessed the multiplex PCR reads with MiXCR, giving one entry per CDR3 protein. The sample has about 640,000 distinct CDR3 sequences, around 20% seen once. The sequenced sample consisted of blood. These receptors were obtained from a man aged 25-45 years with Graves' ophthalmopathy. Both conserved end residues are trimmed from each CDR3. The order of the fields is J gene, V gene, CDR3 length, clone size, CDR3 protein. Size is stated for part of the rows, as once, few or many counts, or as a class when the clone is expanded.

TRBJ2-2 | TRBV24-1 | 12 | many | ATSDAVHSGELF
TRBJ2-3 | TRBV28 | 17 | - | ASSFSRGQAGLARDTQY
TRBJ2-3 | TRBV12-3/TRBV12-4 | 12 | few | ASSSAISTDTQY
TRBJ2-7 | TRBV28 | 12 | - | ATLPGQKIYEQY
TRBJ1-2 | TRBV19 | 9 | - | AAEANYGYT
TRBJ2-7 | TRBV9 | 13 | - | ASSAAGASQGEQY
TRBJ2-5 | TRBV10-3 | 13 | - | AISGTDRSQETQY
TRBJ2-7 | TRBV7-2 | 14 | many | ASSLAGAGVSYEQY
TRBJ2-2 | TRBV20-1 | 13 | - | SARDGTSMVGELF
TRBJ2-7 | TRBV7-9 | 15 | many | ASSTPPGQGFSYEQY
TRBJ2-1 | TRBV18 | 13 | few | ASSPLPQGDNEQF